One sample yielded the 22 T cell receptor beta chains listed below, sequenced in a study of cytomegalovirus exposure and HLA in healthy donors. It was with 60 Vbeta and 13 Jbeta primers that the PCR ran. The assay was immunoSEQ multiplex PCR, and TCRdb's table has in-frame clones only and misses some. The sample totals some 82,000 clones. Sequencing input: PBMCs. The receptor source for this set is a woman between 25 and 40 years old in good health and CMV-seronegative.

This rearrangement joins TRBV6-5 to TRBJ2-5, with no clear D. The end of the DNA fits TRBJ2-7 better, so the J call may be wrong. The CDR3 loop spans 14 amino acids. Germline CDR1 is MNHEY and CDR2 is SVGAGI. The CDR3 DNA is TGTGCCAGCAGTTACTCTCGTTCCTCCTACGAGCAGTACTTC. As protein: CASSYSRSSYEQYF.

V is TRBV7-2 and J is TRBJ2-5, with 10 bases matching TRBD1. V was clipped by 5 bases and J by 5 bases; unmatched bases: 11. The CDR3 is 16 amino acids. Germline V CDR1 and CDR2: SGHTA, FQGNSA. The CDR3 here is CASSPLGGTGVETQYF. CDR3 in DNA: TGTGCCAGCAGCCCCCTGGGGGGGACAGGGGTGGAGACCCAGTACTTC.

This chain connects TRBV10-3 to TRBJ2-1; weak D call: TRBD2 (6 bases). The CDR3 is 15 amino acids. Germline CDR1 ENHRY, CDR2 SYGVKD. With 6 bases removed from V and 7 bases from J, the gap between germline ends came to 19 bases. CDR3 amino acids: CAIRGDSQVGNEQFF. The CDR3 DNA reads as TGTGCCATCAGGGGGGACTCCCAGGTTGGGAATGAGCAGTTCTTC.

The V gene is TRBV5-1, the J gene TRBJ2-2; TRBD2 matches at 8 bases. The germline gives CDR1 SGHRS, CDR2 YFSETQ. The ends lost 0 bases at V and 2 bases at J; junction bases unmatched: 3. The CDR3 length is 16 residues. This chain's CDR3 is CASSLGSGGNTGELFF. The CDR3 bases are TGCGCCAGCAGCTTGGGAAGCGGGGGAAACACCGGGGAGCTGTTTTTT.

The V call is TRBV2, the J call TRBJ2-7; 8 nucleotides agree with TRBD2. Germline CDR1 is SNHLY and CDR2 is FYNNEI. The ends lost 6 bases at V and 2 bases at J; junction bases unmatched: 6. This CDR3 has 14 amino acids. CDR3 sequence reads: CASSLAGQTYEQYF. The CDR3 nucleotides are TGTGCCAGCAGCTTAGCGGGGCAGACCTACGAGCAGTACTTC. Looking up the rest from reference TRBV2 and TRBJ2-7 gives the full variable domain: EPEVTQTPSHQVTQMGQEVILRCVPISNHLYFYWYRQILGQKVEFLVSFYNNEISEKSEIFDDQFSVERPDGSNFTLKIRSTKLEDSAMYFCASSLAGQTYEQYFGPGTRLTVT.

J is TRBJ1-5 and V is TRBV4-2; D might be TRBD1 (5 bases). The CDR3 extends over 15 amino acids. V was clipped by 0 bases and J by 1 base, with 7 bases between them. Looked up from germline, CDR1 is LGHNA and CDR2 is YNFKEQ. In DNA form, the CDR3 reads TGTGCCAGCAGCCAAGATAGGGGCAGCAATCAGCCCCAGCATTTT. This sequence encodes CASSQDRGSNQPQHF.

This CDR3 is CATSSPGSGNQETQYF. In DNA, the CDR3 is TGTGCCACCAGCAGCCCTGGTAGCGGGAACCAAGAGACCCAGTACTTC. The chain joins TRBV15 to TRBJ2-5; 8 bases line up with TRBD2. V shed 3 bases, J shed 0 bases, and the junction held 6 bases outside the gene matches. This CDR3 has 16 amino acids. CDR1 and CDR2 from the germline V gene are LNHNV and YYDKDF (reference sequence).

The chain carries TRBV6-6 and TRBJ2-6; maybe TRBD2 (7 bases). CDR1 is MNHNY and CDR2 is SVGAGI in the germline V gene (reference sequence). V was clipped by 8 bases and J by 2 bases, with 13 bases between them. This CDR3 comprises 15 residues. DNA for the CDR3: TGTGCCAGCTCCAGGGAGGGGGCTGGGGCCAACGTCCTGACTTTC. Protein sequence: CASSREGAGANVLTF.

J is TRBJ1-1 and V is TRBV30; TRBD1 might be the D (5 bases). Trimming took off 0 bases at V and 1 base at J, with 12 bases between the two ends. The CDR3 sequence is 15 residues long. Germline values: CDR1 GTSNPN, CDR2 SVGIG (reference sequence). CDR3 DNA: TGTGCCTGGAGTGTACGAAAGGGGTGGAACACTGAAGCTTTCTTT. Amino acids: CAWSVRKGWNTEAFF.

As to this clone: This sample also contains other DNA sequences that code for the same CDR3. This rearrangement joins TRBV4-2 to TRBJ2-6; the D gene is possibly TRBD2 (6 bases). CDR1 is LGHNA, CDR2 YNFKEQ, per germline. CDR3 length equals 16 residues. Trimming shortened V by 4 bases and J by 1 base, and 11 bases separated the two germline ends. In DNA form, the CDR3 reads TGTGCCAGCAGCCGGTCGGGGGTATCTGGGGCCAACGTCCTGACTTTC. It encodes CASSRSGVSGANVLTF.

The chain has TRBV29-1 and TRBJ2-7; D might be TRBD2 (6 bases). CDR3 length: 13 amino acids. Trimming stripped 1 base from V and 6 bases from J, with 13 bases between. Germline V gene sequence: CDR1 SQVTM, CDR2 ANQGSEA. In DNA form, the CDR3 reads TGCAGCGTTGAAGGCGCGGGAAAGGGCGAGCAGTACTTC. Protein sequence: CSVEGAGKGEQYF.

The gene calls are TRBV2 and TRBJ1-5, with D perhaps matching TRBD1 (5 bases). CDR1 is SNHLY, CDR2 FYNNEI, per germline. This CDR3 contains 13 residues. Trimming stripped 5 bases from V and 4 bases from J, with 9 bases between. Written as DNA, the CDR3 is TGTGCCAGCAGTTACAGGATTAATCAGCCCCAGCATTTT. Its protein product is CASSYRINQPQHF. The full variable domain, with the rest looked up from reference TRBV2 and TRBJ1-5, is EPEVTQTPSHQVTQMGQEVILRCVPISNHLYFYWYRQILGQKVEFLVSFYNNEISEKSEIFDDQFSVERPDGSNFTLKIRSTKLEDSAMYFCASSYRINQPQHFGDGTRLSIL.

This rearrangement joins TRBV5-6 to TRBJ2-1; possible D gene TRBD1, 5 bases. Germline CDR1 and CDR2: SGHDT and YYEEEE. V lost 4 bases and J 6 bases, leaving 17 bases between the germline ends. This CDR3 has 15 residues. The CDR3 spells CASSMTVHTLNEQFF. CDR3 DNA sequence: TGTGCCAGCAGCATGACAGTTCATACCCTCAATGAGCAGTTCTTC. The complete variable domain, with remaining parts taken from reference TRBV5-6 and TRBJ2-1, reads DAGVTQSPTHLIKTRGQQVTLRCSPKSGHDTVSWYQQALGQGPQFIFQYYEEEERQRGNFPDRFSGHQFPNYSSELNVNALLLGDSALYLCASSMTVHTLNEQFFGPGTRLTVL.

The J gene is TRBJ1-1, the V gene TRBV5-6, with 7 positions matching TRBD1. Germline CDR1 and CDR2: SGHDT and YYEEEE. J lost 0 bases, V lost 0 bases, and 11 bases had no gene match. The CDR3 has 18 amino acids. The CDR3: CASSLVGDRPGLNTEAFF. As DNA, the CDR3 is TGTGCCAGCAGCTTGGTTGGGGACAGACCAGGGTTGAACACTGAAGCTTTCTTT.

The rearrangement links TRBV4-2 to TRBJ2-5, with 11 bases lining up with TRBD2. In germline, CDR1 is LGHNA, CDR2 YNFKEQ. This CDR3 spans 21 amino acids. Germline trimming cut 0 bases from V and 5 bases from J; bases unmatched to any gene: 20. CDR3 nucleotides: TGTGCCAGCAGCCAAGATCGGGATCCCGGGGGTAGCGGGGGGGGATGGGAGACCCAGTACTTC. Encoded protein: CASSQDRDPGGSGGGWETQYF.

The CDR3 DNA follows: TGTGCCAGCAGTCCGACAAGCTCTTATCAGCCCCAGCATTTT. Translating it yields CASSPTSSYQPQHF. The chain links TRBV6-5 to TRBJ1-5; the D is unclear. The CDR3 has 14 residues. Germline loops: CDR1 MNHEY, CDR2 SVGAGI. V dropped 5 bases and J dropped 5 bases, with 13 bases sitting between them.

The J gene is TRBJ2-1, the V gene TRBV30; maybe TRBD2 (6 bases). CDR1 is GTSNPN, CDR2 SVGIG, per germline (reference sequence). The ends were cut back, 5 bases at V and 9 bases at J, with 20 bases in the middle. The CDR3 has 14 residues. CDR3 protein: CAWAPGGLLVEQFF. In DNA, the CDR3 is TGTGCCTGGGCCCCCGGGGGACTTTTAGTTGAGCAGTTCTTC.

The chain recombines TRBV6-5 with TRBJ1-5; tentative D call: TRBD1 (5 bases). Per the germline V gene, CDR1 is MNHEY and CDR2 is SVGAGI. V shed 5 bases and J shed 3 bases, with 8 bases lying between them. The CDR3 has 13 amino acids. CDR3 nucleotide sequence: TGTGCCAGCAGTGCAGGGCACAATCAGCCCCAGCATTTT. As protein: CASSAGHNQPQHF.

CDR3 nucleotides: TGTGCCAGCAGTAAACTAAAGGGTAGCGGGGGGCCCTTAGCCAAAAACATTCAGTACTTC. Translated, it gives CASSKLKGSGGPLAKNIQYF. The chain employs TRBV27 and TRBJ2-4; 10 bases align to TRBD2. The CDR3 covers 20 residues. Germline V CDR1 and CDR2: MNHEY, SMNVEV (reference sequence). Germline trimming cut 5 bases from V and 0 bases from J; bases unmatched to any gene: 16.

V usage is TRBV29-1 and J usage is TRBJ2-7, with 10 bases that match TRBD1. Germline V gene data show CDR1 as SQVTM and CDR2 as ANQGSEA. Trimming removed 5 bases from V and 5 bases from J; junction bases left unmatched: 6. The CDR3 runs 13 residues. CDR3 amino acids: CSVPGTGAHEQYF. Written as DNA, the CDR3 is TGCAGCGTTCCCGGGACAGGGGCACACGAGCAGTACTTC.

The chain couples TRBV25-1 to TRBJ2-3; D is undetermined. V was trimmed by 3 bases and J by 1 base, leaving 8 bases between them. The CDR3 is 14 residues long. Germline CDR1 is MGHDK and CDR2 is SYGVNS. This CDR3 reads CASSDSSRTDTQYF. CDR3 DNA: TGTGCCAGCAGTGATAGTAGCCGCACAGATACGCAGTATTTT.

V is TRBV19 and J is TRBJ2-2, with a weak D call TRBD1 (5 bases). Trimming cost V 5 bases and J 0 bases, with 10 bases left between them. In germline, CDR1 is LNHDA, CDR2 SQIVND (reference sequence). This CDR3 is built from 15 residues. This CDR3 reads CASSQTVANTGELFF. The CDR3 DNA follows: TGTGCCAGTAGTCAGACAGTCGCGAACACCGGGGAGCTGTTTTTT.